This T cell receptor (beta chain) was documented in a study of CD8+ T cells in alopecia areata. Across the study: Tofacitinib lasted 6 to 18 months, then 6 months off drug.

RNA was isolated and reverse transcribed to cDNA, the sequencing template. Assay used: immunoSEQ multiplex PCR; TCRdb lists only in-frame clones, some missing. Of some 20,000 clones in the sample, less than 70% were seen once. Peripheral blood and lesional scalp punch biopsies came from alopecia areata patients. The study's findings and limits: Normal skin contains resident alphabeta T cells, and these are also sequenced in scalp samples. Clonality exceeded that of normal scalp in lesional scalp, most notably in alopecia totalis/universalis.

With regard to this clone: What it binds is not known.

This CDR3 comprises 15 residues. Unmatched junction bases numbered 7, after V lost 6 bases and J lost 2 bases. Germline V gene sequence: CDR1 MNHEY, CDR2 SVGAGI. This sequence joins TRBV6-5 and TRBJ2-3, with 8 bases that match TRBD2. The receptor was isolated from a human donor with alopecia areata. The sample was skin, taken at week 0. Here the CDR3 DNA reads TGTGCCAGCAGCCCCAGCGGGGGCACCACAGATACGCAGTATTTT. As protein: CASSPSGGTTDTQYF.